This TCR beta chain was recorded in a study of blood T cell repertoires in COVID-19. Study summary: The United States, Italy and Spain were the sources of the acute and convalescent COVID-19 samples. In each case, the material was cDNA or gDNA derived from T cells, B-cell-depleted T cells, or PBMCs.

Clones were sequenced by immunoSEQ multiplex PCR, and TCRdb holds only the in-frame ones, with some missing. Of 140,000 or so clones in the sample, about nine tenths were seen once. This clone came up once. V shed 4 bases, J shed 6 bases, and the junction held 4 bases outside the gene matches. Per germline, CDR1 SGDLS and CDR2 YYNGEE. This CDR3 is built from 13 residues. Sequences were obtained from peripheral blood. V and J are TRBV9 and TRBJ2-1, with 7 positions matching TRBD2. The origin of this receptor is a human donor in a cohort sampled during active COVID-19. CDR3 amino acids: CASSILAANEQFF. Written as DNA, the CDR3 is TGTGCCAGCAGCATCCTAGCGGCCAATGAGCAGTTCTTC.